This T cell receptor beta chain was retrieved from a study of blood T cell repertoires in COVID-19. Study-level background: Sites in the United States, Italy and Spain provided acute and convalescent COVID-19 samples.

V dropped 2 bases and J dropped 3 bases, with 13 bases sitting between them. Looked up from germline, CDR1 is MNHEY and CDR2 is SVGAGI. The length of the CDR3 is 15 residues. Original processing methods: Amplification with reference gene primers provided the estimates of nucleated cell counts. TCRdb keeps only in-frame clones here, not all; method: immunoSEQ multiplex PCR. V and J calls and clone size are given by that table; D and trimming were obtained from the DNA. The sample includes roughly 120,000 clones, around 80% seen only once; the top ten take about 6.6%. Material: peripheral blood. The chain couples TRBV6-5 to TRBJ1-2, with D perhaps TRBD1 (6 bases). The clonotype was recovered from a man in his 70s with acute or convalescent COVID-19. This CDR3 is CASSYDGQLHYGYTF. CDR3 sequence (DNA): TGTGCCAGCAGTTACGACGGACAGTTACACTATGGCTACACCTTC.